This paragraph reports one T cell receptor beta chain. Its antigen remains unidentified. Profiling relied on immunoSEQ multiplex PCR, and the TCRdb table lists in-frame clones only, not all of them. The sample lists about 470,000 clones, about 92% seen once, with approximately 4.3% in the top ten. The sample belongs to a study of Ad26.COV2.S vaccination and SARS-CoV-2 variants. Across the whole study: Intramuscular Ad26.COV2.S at 5x10^10 or 1x10^11 viral particles. Findings and caveats of the study: Recipients given vaccine exceeded placebo recipients in spike-specific TCR breadth.

The CDR3 sequence is 18 residues long. V gave up 3 bases and J gave up 6 bases; unmatched junction bases: 9. Germline loops: CDR1 SGHTA, CDR2 FQGNSA. Treatment denoted: 15 to 20 received Ad26.COV2.S at low or high dose, single or two shots; five or six received placebo; per-sample allocation not given. Day 63 after the first vaccine or placebo injection was the time point for sampling. The chain couples TRBV7-2 to TRBJ2-2; TRBD2 matches at 14 bases. The source is a person between 18 and 59 years old who received the Ad26.COV2.S COVID-19 vaccine or a placebo. This sample comprised peripheral blood, obtained in a trial of Ad26.COV2.S vaccine versus placebo. CDR3 residues: CASSLGLAGVGGPGELFF. CDR3 nucleotides: TGTGCCAGCAGCTTGGGACTAGCGGGAGTCGGGGGTCCCGGGGAGCTGTTTTTT.